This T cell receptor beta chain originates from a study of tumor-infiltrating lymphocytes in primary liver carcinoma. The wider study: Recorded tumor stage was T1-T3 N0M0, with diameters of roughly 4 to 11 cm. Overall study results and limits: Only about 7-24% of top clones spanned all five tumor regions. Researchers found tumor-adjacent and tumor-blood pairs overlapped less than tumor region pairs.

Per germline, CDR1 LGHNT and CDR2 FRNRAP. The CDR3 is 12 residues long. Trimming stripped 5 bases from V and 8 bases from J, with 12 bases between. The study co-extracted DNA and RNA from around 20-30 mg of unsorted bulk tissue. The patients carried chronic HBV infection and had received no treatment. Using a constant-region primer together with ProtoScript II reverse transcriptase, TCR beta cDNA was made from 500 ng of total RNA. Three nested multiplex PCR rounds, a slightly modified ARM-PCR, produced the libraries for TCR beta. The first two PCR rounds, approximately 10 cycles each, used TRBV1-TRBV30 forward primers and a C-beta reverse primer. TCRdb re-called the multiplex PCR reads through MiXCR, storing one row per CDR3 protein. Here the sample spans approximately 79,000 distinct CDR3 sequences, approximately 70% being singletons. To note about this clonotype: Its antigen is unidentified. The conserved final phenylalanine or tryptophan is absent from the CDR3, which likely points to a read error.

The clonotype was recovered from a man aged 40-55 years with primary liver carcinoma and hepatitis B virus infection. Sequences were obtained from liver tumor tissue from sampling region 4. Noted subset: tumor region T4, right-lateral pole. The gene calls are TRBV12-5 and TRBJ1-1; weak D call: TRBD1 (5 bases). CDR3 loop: CASGPGGHEAFS. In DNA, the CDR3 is TGTGCTAGTGGTCCAGGTGGACACGAAGCTTTCTCT.